This passage covers 31 T cell receptor beta chains from one sample sequenced in a study of cytomegalovirus exposure and HLA in healthy donors. Primers: 60 Vbeta forward and 13 Jbeta reverse. The method was immunoSEQ multiplex PCR; TCRdb's version includes in-frame clones alone and lacks a portion of them. The sample shows some 130,000 clones, around 75% of them seen only once. The sample consisted of PBMCs. The receptor source for this set is a man aged 25 to 40 in good health and CMV-seronegative.

The chain recombines TRBV28 with TRBJ2-2; TRBD1 aligns across 9 bases. V was clipped by 2 bases and J by 0 bases; unmatched bases: 4. The CDR3 has 17 residues. Germline CDR1 reads MDHEN; CDR2 reads SYDVKM. CDR3 sequence (DNA): TGTGCCAGCAGTTTAGTGGACAGGGGCACGAACACCGGGGAGCTGTTTTTT. It yields the protein CASSLVDRGTNTGELFF. The whole variable domain, remainder taken from reference TRBV28 and TRBJ2-2, is DVKVTQSSRYLVKRTGEKVFLECVQDMDHENMFWYRQDPGLGLRLIYFSYDVKMKEKGDIPEGYSVSREKKERFSLILESASTNQTSMYLCASSLVDRGTNTGELFFGEGSRLTVL.

There are a few counts of this clone. The gene calls are TRBV16 and TRBJ2-7, with D hard to call. Trimming took off 0 bases at V and 4 bases at J, with 16 bases between the two ends. The length of the CDR3 is 16 residues. Germline assignment: CDR1 KGHSY and CDR2 FQNENV. In nucleotides, the CDR3 is TGTGCCAGCAGCCAATCAGAAGGCAGACAAAATTACGAGCAGTACTTC. This encodes CASSQSEGRQNYEQYF.

This clone appeared a few times. Here the CDR3 reads CASRLDREAGSPLHF. CDR3 DNA: TGTGCCAGCAGATTAGACAGGGAGGCTGGTTCACCCCTCCACTTT. The gene calls are TRBV28 and TRBJ1-6; 7 nucleotides align to TRBD1. J was trimmed by 9 bases and V by 6 bases; bases with no gene match: 11. The CDR3 has 15 residues. The germline CDR1 and CDR2 sequences are MDHEN and SYDVKM. Supplemented by reference TRBV28 and TRBJ1-6, the full variable domain reads DVKVTQSSRYLVKRTGEKVFLECVQDMDHENMFWYRQDPGLGLRLIYFSYDVKMKEKGDIPEGYSVSREKKERFSLILESASTNQTSMYLCASRLDREAGSPLHFGNGTRLTVT.

On this clone itself: An end of the junction differs from the germline gene, which may be a read error. The chain carries TRBV7-7 and TRBJ2-5, with 11 bases matching TRBD2. Per the germline V gene, CDR1 is SSHAT and CDR2 is FNYEAQ (reference sequence). CDR3 length equals 18 residues. The CDR3, as DNA: TGTGCTAGCAGCTTAATTGCTAGCGGGGGGCCCGAGGCGGAGACCCAGTACTTC. Translating it yields CASSLIASGGPEAETQYF.

A single count supports this clone. This rearrangement joins TRBV2 to TRBJ1-2; TRBD1 matches at 9 bases. CDR1 and CDR2 from the germline V gene are SNHLY and FYNNEI. This CDR3 is built from 15 residues. J lost 4 bases, V lost 4 bases, and 7 bases had no gene match. The CDR3 region has the DNA TGTGCCAGCAGTGCCGGACAGGGGCCCACCTATGGCTACACCTTC. Translated, it gives CASSAGQGPTYGYTF. The entire variable domain, with the rest obtained from reference TRBV2 and TRBJ1-2, is as follows: EPEVTQTPSHQVTQMGQEVILRCVPISNHLYFYWYRQILGQKVEFLVSFYNNEISEKSEIFDDQFSVERPDGSNFTLKIRSTKLEDSAMYFCASSAGQGPTYGYTFGSGTRLTVV.

About this clone itself: A read error may account for a junction end that differs from germline. V gene TRBV5-1 combines with J gene TRBJ2-6; 7 bases line up with TRBD1. This CDR3 spans 19 amino acids. Germline V CDR1 and CDR2: SGHRS, YFSETQ. The chain's CDR3 is CASSRTPGTALSGANGLTF. CDR3 DNA sequence: TGCGCCAGCAGCCGAACCCCCGGGACAGCGCTTTCTGGGGCCAACGGCCTGACTTTC.

The J gene is TRBJ2-7, the V gene TRBV7-8; 11 bases line up with TRBD2. The CDR3 runs 18 residues. The germline CDR1 and CDR2 sequences are SGHVS and FQNEAQ. J was trimmed by 3 bases and V by 5 bases; bases with no gene match: 15. The CDR3 region has the DNA TGTGCCAGCAGCCCTATCCAACCACGAGGACTAGCGGGCTACGAGCAGTACTTC. Its protein product is CASSPIQPRGLAGYEQYF.

The rearrangement uses TRBV10-3 and TRBJ1-2; D is unresolved. The ends were cut back, 4 bases at V and 4 bases at J, with 10 bases in the middle. Germline V gives CDR1 ENHRY, CDR2 SYGVKD. CDR3 size: 13 residues. CDR3 sequence reads: CAISGTETYGYTF. In nucleotides, the CDR3 is TGTGCCATCAGTGGCACAGAGACCTATGGCTACACCTTC.

The chain recombines TRBV10-3 with TRBJ2-1, with TRBD2 matching 10 bases. Losses at the gene ends were 4 bases for V and 10 bases for J; bases not matched to a gene: 7. Per germline, CDR1 ENHRY and CDR2 SYGVKD. The CDR3 is 14 residues long. CDR3 nucleotides: TGTGCCATCAGTGGGGGGACTAGCGAGCCAGAGCAGTTCTTC. Translated: CAISGGTSEPEQFF.

The gene calls are TRBV30 and TRBJ2-7; TRBD2 agrees at 7 bases. V trimming: 3 bases; J trimming: 5 bases; junction bases outside the gene matches: 7. Germline loops: CDR1 GTSNPN, CDR2 SVGIG (reference sequence). This CDR3 is built from 13 residues. CDR3 sequence (DNA): TGTGCCTGGAGCCGGGGGGTTGGGCACGAGCAGTACTTC. It specifies CAWSRGVGHEQYF. Combining the CDR3 with reference TRBV30 and TRBJ2-7 gives the whole variable domain SQTIHQWPATLVQPVGSPLSLECTVEGTSNPNLYWYRQAAGRGLQLLFYSVGIGQISSEVPQNLSASRPQDRQFILSSKKLLLSDSGFYLCAWSRGVGHEQYFGPGTRLTVT.

In its sample, this clone was seen a few times. V usage is TRBV2 and J usage is TRBJ2-2, with D perhaps TRBD2 (5 bases). Germline CDR1 reads SNHLY; CDR2 reads FYNNEI. Deletions cut 6 bases from V and 3 bases from J, with 14 bases between. The CDR3 is 15 residues long. The chain's CDR3 is CASSILGLDTGELFF. The CDR3 DNA reads as TGTGCCAGCAGCATACTAGGGCTAGACACCGGGGAGCTGTTTTTT.

This clone was recorded a few times. The V gene is TRBV5-4, the J gene TRBJ2-3, with D maybe TRBD2 (5 bases). This CDR3 spans 15 amino acids. The germline gives CDR1 SGHNT, CDR2 YYREEE (reference sequence). The germline V and J ends were trimmed by 2 bases and 0 bases, with 10 bases remaining between them. CDR3 sequence reads: CASSFDGGSTDTQYF. The CDR3 region has the DNA TGTGCCAGCAGCTTTGACGGCGGGAGCACAGATACGCAGTATTTT. The full variable domain, in which reference TRBV5-4 and TRBJ2-3 provide the parts outside the CDR3, is ETGVTQSPTHLIKTRGQQVTLRCSSQSGHNTVSWYQQALGQGPQFIFQYYREEENGRGNFPPRFSGLQFPNYSSELNVNALELDDSALYLCASSFDGGSTDTQYFGPGTRLTVL.

The gene calls are TRBV2 and TRBJ1-5; 7 nucleotides match TRBD1. The length of the CDR3 is 15 residues. Germline V CDR1 and CDR2: SNHLY, FYNNEI. J gave up 3 bases and V 4 bases, and 6 bases lay outside the gene matches. In DNA, the CDR3 is TGTGCCAGCAGTGCGGACAGGTCAAACAATCAGCCCCAGCATTTT. Residues: CASSADRSNNQPQHF.

V gene TRBV6-5 combines with J gene TRBJ1-2, with TRBD1 matching 7 bases. The CDR3 spans 15 residues. With 0 bases clipped from V and 6 bases from J, the junction kept 7 bases outside the gene matches. Germline V gene data show CDR1 as MNHEY and CDR2 as SVGAGI. The CDR3 coding sequence is TGTGCCAGCAGTTACTCTCACAGGGGACCGGATGGCTACACCTTC. Protein: CASSYSHRGPDGYTF.

The chain couples TRBV6-4 to TRBJ2-1; weak D call: TRBD2 (5 bases). This CDR3 comprises 13 residues. Germline CDR1 MRHNA, CDR2 SNTAGT. V dropped 7 bases and J dropped 8 bases, with 15 bases sitting between them. The CDR3 reads CASTDYRMDEQFF. CDR3 nucleotide sequence: TGTGCCAGCACAGACTATAGAATGGATGAGCAGTTCTTC.

CDR3 region: CASRMKREGMDTQYF. CDR3 nucleotide sequence: TGTGCCAGTAGGATGAAGCGGGAGGGGATGGATACGCAGTATTTT. This sequence joins TRBV19 and TRBJ2-3, with 10 bases lining up with TRBD2. V lost 6 bases to trimming and J lost 6 bases; unmatched junction nucleotides: 9. Germline-derived CDR1 and CDR2 are LNHDA and SQIVND (reference sequence). This CDR3 contains 15 residues.

The chain is built from TRBV15 and TRBJ1-1; no clear D. V lost 1 base and J 5 bases, leaving 14 bases between the germline ends. The CDR3 is 15 amino acids. Germline-derived CDR1 and CDR2 are LNHNV and YYDKDF (reference sequence). CDR3 bases: TGTGCCACCAGCAGAGGCAGCGGGTTTATAACTGAAGCTTTCTTT. This sequence encodes CATSRGSGFITEAFF.

The J gene is TRBJ2-2, the V gene TRBV28; TRBD1 aligns across 7 bases. CDR3 length equals 14 residues. V was clipped by 7 bases and J by 6 bases; unmatched bases: 8. Germline-derived CDR1 and CDR2 are MDHEN and SYDVKM. The DNA of the CDR3 is TGTGCCAGCATGTACTACAGGGGCGCCGGGGAGCTGTTTTTT. Protein sequence: CASMYYRGAGELFF. The full variable domain, its missing parts supplied by reference TRBV28 and TRBJ2-2, is DVKVTQSSRYLVKRTGEKVFLECVQDMDHENMFWYRQDPGLGLRLIYFSYDVKMKEKGDIPEGYSVSREKKERFSLILESASTNQTSMYLCASMYYRGAGELFFGEGSRLTVL.

On this clone itself: Other DNA sequences from this sample encode an identical CDR3 as well. The V and J genes are TRBV6-1 and TRBJ1-3; 11 nucleotides match TRBD1. V was clipped by 3 bases and J by 7 bases; unmatched bases: 5. This CDR3 comprises 15 residues. Germline CDR1 and CDR2: MNHNS and SASEGT. The CDR3: CASSEGQGVGNTIYF. The CDR3 region has the DNA TGTGCCAGCAGTGAGGGACAGGGGGTTGGGAACACCATATATTTT.

As concerns this clone: Relative to the germline gene, one junction end is altered; a read error may explain this. The CDR3 DNA reads as TGCGCCAGCAGCCAGCTAGCGGCGACTAGCACAGATACGCGGTATTTT. Residues: CASSQLAATSTDTRYF. The chain recombines TRBV4-1 with TRBJ2-3, with 7 bases lining up with TRBD2. The germline V gene encodes CDR1 MGHRA and CDR2 YSYEKL. The CDR3 loop spans 16 amino acids.

This chain connects TRBV7-9 to TRBJ1-4; D gene uncertain. This CDR3 comprises 12 residues. From germline, CDR1 is SEHNR and CDR2 FQNEAQ (reference sequence). V shed 2 bases and J shed 8 bases, with 6 bases lying between them. The CDR3 here is CASSLRGEKLFF. DNA of the CDR3: TGTGCCAGCAGCTTACGCGGGGAAAAACTGTTTTTT.

The rearrangement joins TRBV6-5 to TRBJ2-1; TRBD2 matches at 12 bases. With V trimmed by 6 bases and J by 3 bases, 3 bases remained unmatched. The germline CDR1 and CDR2 sequences are MNHEY and SVGAGI. This CDR3 has 15 residues. The CDR3 sequence is CASSSLAGGYNEQFF. The CDR3 DNA reads TGTGCCAGCAGCTCACTAGCGGGGGGCTACAATGAGCAGTTCTTC.

The CDR3 DNA follows: TGTGCCTGGAGTTTGGGCCAGCAAGAGACCCAGTACTTC. Protein: CAWSLGQQETQYF. The J gene is TRBJ2-5, the V gene TRBV30; D remains unclear. The CDR3 is made up of 13 amino acids. CDR1 is GTSNPN, CDR2 SVGIG, per germline (reference sequence). The V end was cut by 2 bases, the J end by 2 bases, with 9 bases between. The complete variable domain, with remaining parts taken from reference TRBV30 and TRBJ2-5, reads SQTIHQWPATLVQPVGSPLSLECTVEGTSNPNLYWYRQAAGRGLQLLFYSVGIGQISSEVPQNLSASRPQDRQFILSSKKLLLSDSGFYLCAWSLGQQETQYFGPGTRLLVL.

The rearrangement uses TRBV5-1 and TRBJ1-3; 9 nucleotides line up with TRBD1. This CDR3 has 14 residues. CDR1 and CDR2 (germline): SGHRS, YFSETQ. J was trimmed by 4 bases and V by 5 bases; bases with no gene match: 4. CDR3 sequence reads: CASSPGTGGNTIYF. CDR3 DNA: TGCGCCAGCAGTCCGGGGACAGGGGGAAACACCATATATTTT.

This clone was seen a handful of times. The chain combines TRBV6-5 with TRBJ1-4; TRBD1 is a possible D gene (5 bases). V lost 0 bases and J 6 bases, leaving 8 bases between the germline ends. CDR1 is MNHEY and CDR2 is SVGAGI in the germline V gene. This CDR3 has 14 amino acids. This chain's CDR3 is CASSYSPGYEKLFF. DNA for the CDR3: TGTGCCAGCAGTTACTCGCCAGGGTATGAAAAACTGTTTTTT.

The J gene is TRBJ1-2, the V gene TRBV28, with 8 bases matching TRBD1. This CDR3 region has 14 residues. Losses at the gene ends were 5 bases for V and 2 bases for J; bases not matched to a gene: 4. From germline, CDR1 is MDHEN and CDR2 SYDVKM. CDR3 loop: CASSTRQGNYGYTF. DNA for the CDR3: TGTGCCAGCAGTACTCGACAGGGGAACTATGGCTACACCTTC.

V usage is TRBV6-1 and J usage is TRBJ2-7, with 7 bases identical to TRBD1. V gave up 6 bases and J gave up 4 bases; unmatched junction bases: 12. The CDR3 extends over 15 amino acids. The germline V gene encodes CDR1 MNHNS and CDR2 SASEGT. CDR3 sequence: CASRDGAGGLYEQYF. CDR3 bases: TGTGCCAGCAGGGACGGGGCAGGGGGTTTATACGAGCAGTACTTC.

This clone showed up just once. The chain uses TRBV5-1 and TRBJ2-1, with D possibly matching TRBD2 (5 bases). The CDR3 has 16 amino acids. In germline, CDR1 is SGHRS, CDR2 YFSETQ. V was cut by 0 bases and J by 1 base, with 11 bases left in between. The CDR3 coding sequence is TGCGCCAGCAGCTTGGGGCGGGCTAGTTCCTACAATGAGCAGTTCTTC. As protein: CASSLGRASSYNEQFF.

V gene TRBV7-2 combines with J gene TRBJ1-5; 10 nucleotides align to TRBD1. The CDR3 runs 16 residues. The ends lost 6 bases at V and 6 bases at J; junction bases unmatched: 11. Germline lookup yields CDR1 SGHTA and CDR2 FQGNSA. This CDR3 reads CASSSGTGVLSQPQHF. The CDR3 DNA reads TGTGCCAGCAGTTCCGGGACAGGGGTGTTAAGTCAGCCCCAGCATTTT.

CDR3 sequence (DNA): TGCGCCATCAACTTACCTCTAGCGGGAGGAAAGGGCTACGAGCAGTACTTC. Translated: CAINLPLAGGKGYEQYF. The chain carries TRBV5-1 and TRBJ2-7; 11 bases line up with TRBD2. The CDR3 runs to 17 residues. V was clipped by 9 bases and J by 3 bases; unmatched bases: 17. Germline-derived CDR1 and CDR2 are SGHRS and YFSETQ. Full variable domain (remainder filled in from reference TRBV5-1 and TRBJ2-7): KAGVTQTPRYLIKTRGQQVTLSCSPISGHRSVSWYQQTPGQGLQFLFEYFSETQRNKGNFPGRFSGRQFSNSRSEMNVSTLELGDSALYLCAINLPLAGGKGYEQYFGPGTRLTVT.

The rearrangement joins TRBV7-9 to TRBJ2-3; D is possibly TRBD1 (6 bases). Trimming removed 3 bases at V and 5 bases at J, with 15 bases between. The CDR3 runs to 15 residues. Germline-derived CDR1 and CDR2 are SEHNR and FQNEAQ (reference sequence). Here the CDR3 DNA reads TGTGCCAGCAGCTTCACAGGGTGGGAGAAAGATACGCAGTATTTT. It translates to CASSFTGWEKDTQYF.